The 32 T cell receptor beta chains below come from one sample, sequenced in a study of control samples from healthy donors and cancer patients. TCRdb's table, derived via immunoSEQ multiplex PCR, lists solely in-frame clones and lacks some. Here the sample spans 70,000 or so clones, 84% being singletons. The sequencing input was blood. The receptors were gathered from a man aged 50 to 59 in good health.

The genes are TRBV6-2 or TRBV6-3 and TRBJ2-3, with 7 bases fitting TRBD1. Germline CDR1 and CDR2: MNHEY and SVGEGT. The CDR3 is 15 amino acids. The V gene end was trimmed by 4 bases and the J gene end by 2 bases; junction bases not matched to a gene: 6. CDR3 DNA sequence: TGTGCCAGCAGTTCACCGGGACAGCACACAGATACGCAGTATTTT. Encoded protein: CASSSPGQHTDTQYF.

The CDR3 coding sequence is TGTGCCAGCAGCTCAAGCGGGACCTACGAGCAGTACTTC. Residues: CASSSSGTYEQYF. The chain employs TRBV7-9 and TRBJ2-7, with TRBD2 identical over 7 bases. Germline CDR1 reads SEHNR; CDR2 reads FQNEAQ (reference sequence). CDR3 size: 13 residues. Losses at the gene ends were 4 bases for V and 2 bases for J; bases not matched to a gene: 2.

This chain joins TRBV19 and TRBJ1-1; maybe TRBD1 (5 bases). V lost 6 bases and J lost 6, with 17 bases in between. This CDR3 is built from 14 residues. Germline V CDR1 and CDR2: LNHDA, SQIVND (reference sequence). CDR3 bases: TGTGCCAGTAGCCTCTCAGGGCCTGGAGCTGAAGCTTTCTTT. It codes for CASSLSGPGAEAFF.

The rearrangement links TRBV5-1 to TRBJ1-6, with D uncertain. The V gene lost 4 bases and the J gene lost 5 bases, with 19 bases spanning the gap. Germline-derived CDR1 and CDR2 are SGHRS and YFSETQ. The CDR3 is made up of 17 amino acids. Here the CDR3 reads CASSHQPYRPDNSPLHF. The DNA for the CDR3 is TGCGCCAGCAGCCACCAGCCCTACAGACCCGATAATTCACCCCTCCACTTT.

V and J are TRBV27 and TRBJ2-2, with TRBD1 as a possible D gene (6 bases). V was trimmed by 2 bases and J by 0 bases, leaving 7 bases between them. The germline V gene encodes CDR1 MNHEY and CDR2 SMNVEV (reference sequence). The CDR3 contains 15 residues. The CDR3 nucleotides are TGTGCCAGCAGTTTAACAGGGCCGAACACCGGGGAGCTGTTTTTT. Residues: CASSLTGPNTGELFF.

The chain is built from TRBV6-5 and TRBJ1-2, with TRBD1 matching over 7 bases. V shed 0 bases, J shed 4 bases, and the junction held 5 bases outside the gene matches. This CDR3 spans 15 amino acids. Germline assignment: CDR1 MNHEY and CDR2 SVGAGI. The CDR3 here is CASSYSRAGGYGYTF. CDR3 nucleotide sequence: TGTGCCAGCAGTTACTCGCGGGCAGGGGGCTATGGCTACACCTTC.

This rearrangement joins TRBV6-5 to TRBJ1-5, with D maybe TRBD1 (5 bases). V lost 0 bases, J lost 7 bases, and 7 bases lay in between. Germline V gene lookup returns CDR1 MNHEY and CDR2 SVGAGI. CDR3 length: 13 residues. The CDR3 protein is CASSYSKGQPQHF. As DNA, the CDR3 is TGTGCCAGCAGTTACTCGAAGGGGCAGCCCCAGCATTTT.

The chain couples TRBV30 to TRBJ1-5; D call uncertain. This CDR3 is built from 14 residues. The germline V gene encodes CDR1 GTSNPN and CDR2 SVGIG (reference sequence). V was shortened by 0 bases and J by 4 bases, with 10 bases between the two germline ends. The CDR3 DNA sequence: TGTGCCTGGAGTGTCGGTCAGTTAAATCAGCCCCAGCATTTT. Its protein is CAWSVGQLNQPQHF.

V is TRBV7-2 and J is TRBJ1-1; the D gene is possibly TRBD1 (6 bases). V was pared by 8 bases and J by 1 base, with 17 bases between. CDR3 length equals 15 residues. Germline lookup yields CDR1 SGHTA and CDR2 FQGNSA. CDR3 bases: TGTGCCAGCTCCGTTAGGGGGGGGCAGAACACTGAAGCTTTCTTT. This translates into CASSVRGGQNTEAFF.

This chain links TRBV30 with TRBJ1-6; possibly TRBD1 for D (5 bases). The CDR3 is 12 residues long. Germline values: CDR1 GTSNPN, CDR2 SVGIG (reference sequence). V lost 5 bases and J lost 14, with 16 bases in between. The chain's CDR3 is CAWDPRGGALHF. In DNA, the CDR3 is TGTGCCTGGGACCCGCGCGGGGGGGCCCTCCACTTT.

The J gene is TRBJ2-1, the V gene TRBV5-6; 14 bases align to TRBD2. From germline, CDR1 is SGHDT and CDR2 YYEEEE. The junction had 6 bases not matched to a gene; V was cut back by 2 bases and J by 8 bases. The length of the CDR3 is 16 residues. For the CDR3, the DNA is TGTGCCAGCAGCTTAGGGACTAGCGGGAGTGTGTATGAGCAGTTCTTC. Translation gives CASSLGTSGSVYEQFF.

The gene calls are TRBV5-6 and TRBJ2-7, with TRBD1 as a possible D gene (6 bases). The CDR3 extends over 15 amino acids. From germline, CDR1 is SGHDT and CDR2 YYEEEE. V was shortened by 5 bases and J by 3 bases, with 18 bases between the two germline ends. CDR3 bases: TGTGCCAGCAGACCACCGGGGACAACCTACTACGAGCAGTACTTC. Its translation: CASRPPGTTYYEQYF.

The chain carries TRBV7-3 and TRBJ2-6; 9 bases are a match to TRBD1. The CDR3 is made up of 20 amino acids. Losses at the gene ends were 2 bases for V and 4 bases for J; bases not matched to a gene: 15. The germline gives CDR1 SGHTA, CDR2 FQGTGA. CDR3 nucleotides: TGTGCCAGCAGCTTACCTCTCAGACCGGGACAGGGAGCCGGGGCCAACGTCCTGACTTTC. It is translated as CASSLPLRPGQGAGANVLTF.

The CDR3 sequence is CASSLYSGGGETQYF. The CDR3 bases are TGCGCCAGCAGCTTGTACTCGGGAGGGGGGGAGACCCAGTACTTC. The chain has TRBV5-1 and TRBJ2-5, with 8 bases that match TRBD2. There are 15 residues in the CDR3. CDR1 and CDR2 (germline): SGHRS, YFSETQ. The V gene end was trimmed by 1 base and the J gene end by 5 bases; junction bases not matched to a gene: 7.

The rearrangement uses TRBV30 and TRBJ2-7, with TRBD2 identical over 7 bases. The ends lost 5 bases at V and 3 bases at J; junction bases unmatched: 4. This CDR3 spans 12 amino acids. Germline V lookup: CDR1 GTSNPN, CDR2 SVGIG (reference sequence). The CDR3 here is CAWGRGDYEQYF. Here the CDR3 DNA reads TGTGCCTGGGGACGGGGGGACTACGAGCAGTACTTC.

This clone was observed once. This chain joins TRBV2 and TRBJ2-3, with 8 bases matching TRBD2. Per germline, CDR1 SNHLY and CDR2 FYNNEI. The ends lost 7 bases at V and 6 bases at J; junction bases unmatched: 12. CDR3 length equals 15 residues. CDR3 sequence (DNA): TGTGCCAGCACCGCGGGAGGATTTTGGGCGGATACGCAGTATTTT. The encoded protein is CASTAGGFWADTQYF.

The chain is built from TRBV24-1 and TRBJ2-5, with 9 bases aligning to TRBD2. V was clipped by 4 bases and J by 5 bases; unmatched bases: 13. The CDR3 loop spans 17 amino acids. Germline CDR1 reads KGHDR; CDR2 reads SFDVKD. CDR3 in amino acids: CATSDQVAGGPGETQYF. For the CDR3, the DNA is TGTGCCACCAGTGACCAAGTGGCGGGAGGGCCGGGGGAGACCCAGTACTTC.

The CDR3 spells CASSNVRGRLNEQYF. The CDR3 nucleotides are TGTGCCAGCAGTAACGTCAGGGGGCGCCTCAACGAGCAGTACTTC. This chain uses TRBV2 with TRBJ2-7; TRBD1 matches at 8 bases. Looked up from germline, CDR1 is SNHLY and CDR2 is FYNNEI. This CDR3 contains 15 residues. V shed 5 bases, J shed 5 bases, and the junction held 11 bases outside the gene matches. Supplemented by reference TRBV2 and TRBJ2-7, the full variable domain reads EPEVTQTPSHQVTQMGQEVILRCVPISNHLYFYWYRQILGQKVEFLVSFYNNEISEKSEIFDDQFSVERPDGSNFTLKIRSTKLEDSAMYFCASSNVRGRLNEQYFGPGTRLTVT.

V usage is TRBV7-3 and J usage is TRBJ2-2; D perhaps matches TRBD1 (6 bases). This CDR3 contains 20 residues. Germline V gene sequence: CDR1 SGHTA, CDR2 FQGTGA. The V gene lost 5 bases and the J gene lost 1 base, with 26 bases spanning the gap. CDR3 bases: TGTGCCAGCAGCGGCAGAGCTAGGGGCGAGACAGGTCTGAACACCGGGGAGCTGTTTTTT. This encodes CASSGRARGETGLNTGELFF. Drawing the rest from reference TRBV7-3 and TRBJ2-2, the complete variable domain is GAGVSQTPSNKVTEKGKYVELRCDPISGHTALYWYRQSLGQGPEFLIYFQGTGAADDSGLPNDRFFAVRPEGSVSTLKIQRTERGDSAVYLCASSGRARGETGLNTGELFFGEGSRLTVL.

This clone was seen a single time. V is TRBV18 and J is TRBJ2-1; TRBD2 aligns across 7 bases. Germline CDR1 and CDR2: KGHSH and LQKENI. The CDR3 is 16 amino acids. The trim removed 2 bases at V and 0 bases at J, leaving 4 bases unmatched. DNA for the CDR3: TGTGCCAGCTCACCATTGGGGGGGAGCTCCTACAATGAGCAGTTCTTC. This sequence encodes CASSPLGGSSYNEQFF.

The rearrangement links TRBV5-6 to TRBJ1-2; D unresolved. V shed 4 bases and J shed 3 bases, with 10 bases lying between them. Germline V lookup: CDR1 SGHDT, CDR2 YYEEEE. The length of the CDR3 is 13 residues. The CDR3 DNA sequence: TGTGCCAGCAGCCGAGTGGAGGACTATGGCTACACCTTC. It codes for CASSRVEDYGYTF.

This sequence joins TRBV12-3 or TRBV12-4 and TRBJ2-7; 11 bases agree with TRBD2. J was trimmed by 13 bases and V by 5 bases; bases with no gene match: 10. The CDR3 totals 13 residues. In DNA form, the CDR3 reads TGTGCCAGCAGTCCCTTCACTAGCGGGAGTAGTTACTTC. It translates to CASSPFTSGSSYF.

In DNA, the CDR3 is TGTGCCAGCAGGTCTACAGGGACTGGAAACACCATATATTTT. This gives the protein CASRSTGTGNTIYF. This sequence joins TRBV28 and TRBJ1-3; possible D gene TRBD1, 6 bases. Trimming pared 6 bases from V and 2 bases from J, leaving 11 bases between. This CDR3 contains 14 residues. Germline assignment: CDR1 MDHEN and CDR2 SYDVKM.

The chain is built from TRBV5-1 and TRBJ2-5; 13 nucleotides agree with TRBD2. From germline, CDR1 is SGHRS and CDR2 YFSETQ. The length of the CDR3 is 15 residues. The V segment lost 4 bases and the J segment 5 bases; nucleotides outside the gene matches: 5. The CDR3 loop is CASSGTSGAGETQYF. CDR3 nucleotide sequence: TGCGCCAGCAGCGGGACTAGCGGGGCCGGGGAGACCCAGTACTTC. Combining the CDR3 with reference TRBV5-1 and TRBJ2-5 gives the whole variable domain KAGVTQTPRYLIKTRGQQVTLSCSPISGHRSVSWYQQTPGQGLQFLFEYFSETQRNKGNFPGRFSGRQFSNSRSEMNVSTLELGDSALYLCASSGTSGAGETQYFGPGTRLLVL.

The V gene is TRBV7-2, the J gene TRBJ2-1; TRBD1 agrees at 12 bases. This CDR3 comprises 16 residues. Per germline, CDR1 SGHTA and CDR2 FQGNSA. Trimming removed 5 bases from V and 7 bases from J; junction bases left unmatched: 9. In DNA form, the CDR3 reads TGTGCCAGCAGCGCGCCGGGACAGGGGGCCGGTAATGAGCAGTTCTTC. This gives the protein CASSAPGQGAGNEQFF.

The chain couples TRBV5-4 to TRBJ2-2, with D possibly being TRBD2 (5 bases). Germline CDR1 reads SGHNT; CDR2 reads YYREEE (reference sequence). With 2 bases removed from V and 5 bases from J, the gap between germline ends came to 19 bases. There are 17 residues in the CDR3. The CDR3 reads CASSFTTIGARTGELFF. The CDR3 region has the DNA TGTGCCAGCAGCTTTACGACTATCGGTGCGAGAACCGGGGAGCTGTTTTTT.

The rearrangement links TRBV20-1 to TRBJ2-5; D ambiguous. In germline, CDR1 is DFQATT, CDR2 SNEGSKA (reference sequence). This CDR3 is built from 14 residues. The V end was cut by 3 bases, the J end by 2 bases, with 13 bases between. This chain's CDR3 is CSASELGKQETQYF. DNA for the CDR3: TGCAGTGCTAGTGAGTTGGGGAAGCAAGAGACCCAGTACTTC.

This chain joins TRBV13 and TRBJ1-2; D possibly corresponds to TRBD1 (6 bases). V gave up 5 bases and J gave up 2 bases, with 12 bases separating them. CDR3 length: 14 residues. Germline V gene sequence: CDR1 PRHDT, CDR2 FYEKMQ (reference sequence). The CDR3 loop is CASSPQGRNYGYTF. The CDR3 region has the DNA TGTGCCAGCAGCCCCCAGGGGAGAAACTATGGCTACACCTTC.

This clone was seen more than once but under ten times. The rearrangement joins TRBV28 to TRBJ2-7, with D possibly being TRBD2 (5 bases). Germline V CDR1 and CDR2: MDHEN, SYDVKM. Trimming removed 6 bases from V and 9 bases from J, with 15 bases in between. The CDR3 loop spans 12 amino acids. CDR3 sequence reads: CASSLRRVGQYF. The DNA for the CDR3 is TGTGCCAGCAGCCTCCGGCGGGTAGGGCAGTACTTC.

This clone was seen once. J is TRBJ1-1 and V is TRBV5-1; tentatively, D is TRBD1 (6 bases). In germline, CDR1 is SGHRS, CDR2 YFSETQ. Trimming cost V 1 base and J 5 bases, with 12 bases left between them. This CDR3 has 14 amino acids. The DNA of the CDR3 is TGCGCCAGCAGCTTGCACAGGGCGAGTACTGAAGCTTTCTTT. Translating it yields CASSLHRASTEAFF.

The V call is TRBV4-3, the J call TRBJ2-1; no reliable D call. The CDR3 is 15 amino acids. Trimming stripped 1 base from V and 0 bases from J, with 7 bases between. Germline V gene sequence: CDR1 LGHNA, CDR2 YSLEER. The CDR3 coding sequence is TGCGCCAGCAGCCAAGTGATGAGCTCCTACAATGAGCAGTTCTTC. Translated: CASSQVMSSYNEQFF.

This chain connects TRBV19 to TRBJ2-3, with D unclear. The germline CDR1 and CDR2 sequences are LNHDA and SQIVND (reference sequence). Trimming took off 5 bases at V and 4 bases at J, with 16 bases between the two ends. The length of the CDR3 is 15 residues. The CDR3 bases are TGTGCCAGTAGTCCATCCCCCCTTTACCCAGATACGCAGTATTTT. It encodes CASSPSPLYPDTQYF. Looking up the rest from reference TRBV19 and TRBJ2-3 gives the full variable domain: DGGITQSPKYLFRKEGQNVTLSCEQNLNHDAMYWYRQDPGQGLRLIYYSQIVNDFQKGDIAEGYSVSREKKESFPLTVTSAQKNPTAFYLCASSPSPLYPDTQYFGPGTRLTVL.